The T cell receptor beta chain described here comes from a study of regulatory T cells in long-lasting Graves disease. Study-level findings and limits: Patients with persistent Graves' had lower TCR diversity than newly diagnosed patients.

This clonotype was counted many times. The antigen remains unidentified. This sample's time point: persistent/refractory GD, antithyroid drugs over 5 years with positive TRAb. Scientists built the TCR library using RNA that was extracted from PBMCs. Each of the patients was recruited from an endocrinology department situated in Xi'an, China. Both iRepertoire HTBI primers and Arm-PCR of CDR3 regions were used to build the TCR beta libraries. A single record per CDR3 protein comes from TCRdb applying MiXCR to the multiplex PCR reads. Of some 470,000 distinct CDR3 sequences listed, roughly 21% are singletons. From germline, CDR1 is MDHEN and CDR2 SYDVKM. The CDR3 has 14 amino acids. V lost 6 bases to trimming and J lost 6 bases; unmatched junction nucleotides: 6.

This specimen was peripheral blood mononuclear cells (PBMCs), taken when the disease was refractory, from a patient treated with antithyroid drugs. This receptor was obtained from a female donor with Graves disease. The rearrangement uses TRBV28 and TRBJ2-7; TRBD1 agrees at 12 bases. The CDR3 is CASSRGQGAGEQYF. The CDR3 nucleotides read TGTGCCAGCAGCCGGGGACAGGGGGCTGGCGAGCAGTACTTC.